Presented here are 11 T cell receptor beta chains from one specimen sequenced in a study of identical twins. One entry per CDR3 protein results from TCRdb running MiXCR on the 5' RACE reads. The table includes roughly 720,000 distinct CDR3 sequences, about 20% detected once. This sample was shared with a second study, whose subject was T cells expressing NK-cell markers.

The sequenced material came from PBMCs. The source of these receptors is a woman between 18 and 29 years old in good health.

The rearrangement joins TRBV2 to TRBJ2-1, with 7 bases that match TRBD2. The CDR3 is made up of 13 amino acids. J was trimmed by 4 bases and V by 10 bases; bases with no gene match: 7. Germline CDR1 is SNHLY and CDR2 is FYNNEI. CDR3 bases: TGTGCCACCTCGAGGGAGGGTTACAATGAGCAGTTCTTC. It codes for CATSREGYNEQFF.

This clonotype was counted many times. V gene TRBV7-2 combines with J gene TRBJ2-1; D call uncertain. This CDR3 has 15 residues. Germline CDR1 is SGHTA and CDR2 is FQGNSA. The V end was cut by 5 bases, the J end by 0 bases, with 11 bases between. CDR3 residues: CASSVERSSYNEQFF. CDR3 DNA sequence: TGTGCCAGCAGCGTCGAGAGGAGCTCCTACAATGAGCAGTTCTTC.

J is TRBJ2-7 and V is TRBV29-1, with D hard to call. Trimming shortened V by 5 bases and J by 0 bases, and 5 bases separated the two germline ends. The CDR3 length is 11 residues. Germline CDR1 SQVTM, CDR2 ANQGSEA. In DNA form, the CDR3 reads TGCAGCGTTAGCAGCTCCTACGAGCAGTACTTC. Its protein product is CSVSSSYEQYF.

The rearrangement joins TRBV7-2 to TRBJ2-5; no firm D call. The length of the CDR3 is 15 residues. V was clipped by 2 bases and J by 6 bases, with 16 bases between them. Germline lookup yields CDR1 SGHTA and CDR2 FQGNSA. For the CDR3, the DNA is TGTGCCAGCAGCTTAACCGAGAGGTCTAGGCAGACCCAGTACTTC. Translating gives CASSLTERSRQTQYF.

This clonotype appeared a few times. The V call is TRBV7-9, the J call TRBJ2-7; D possibly matches TRBD1 or TRBD2 (6 bases each). The CDR3 covers 16 residues. V lost 0 bases and J 0 bases, leaving 12 bases between the germline ends. The germline CDR1 and CDR2 sequences are SEHNR and FQNEAQ (reference sequence). The CDR3 loop is CASSLAGGGISYEQYF. CDR3 DNA sequence: TGTGCCAGCAGCTTAGCGGGGGGCGGTATCTCCTACGAGCAGTACTTC.

V usage is TRBV5-1 and J usage is TRBJ2-2, with a possible D match to TRBD2 (5 bases). CDR3 length: 13 amino acids. Trimming left V 4 bases short and J 10 bases short, with 14 bases between. Germline CDR1 reads SGHRS; CDR2 reads YFSETQ. The CDR3 reads CASSATTSVELFF. In DNA form, the CDR3 reads TGCGCCAGCAGCGCGACTACGTCGGTGGAGCTGTTTTTT.

This clonotype was observed many times. The chain is built from TRBV6-1 and TRBJ1-2, with D unclear. Trimming stripped 2 bases from V and 6 bases from J, with 1 base between. Germline assignment: CDR1 MNHNS and CDR2 SASEGT. The CDR3 loop spans 10 amino acids. The CDR3 sequence is CASSENGYTF. CDR3 sequence (DNA): TGTGCCAGCAGTGAAAATGGCTACACCTTC.

This clonotype came up a few times. The V call is TRBV5-6, the J call TRBJ2-3; 8 bases align to TRBD2. The V and J ends lost 0 bases and 4 bases, in that order; junction bases with no gene match: 19. The germline CDR1 and CDR2 sequences are SGHDT and YYEEEE. The CDR3 is 20 residues long. The CDR3 protein is CASSLVTGRGGRKPADTQYF. In DNA form, the CDR3 reads TGTGCCAGCAGCTTGGTGACGGGACGGGGGGGCCGTAAGCCGGCAGATACGCAGTATTTT.

J is TRBJ2-7 and V is TRBV5-1, with D tentatively TRBD2 (5 bases). Germline V gives CDR1 SGHRS, CDR2 YFSETQ. This CDR3 has 14 residues. Trimming left V 0 bases short and J 2 bases short, with 9 bases between. The CDR3 DNA follows: TGCGCCAGCAGCTTGGATCCGGGGACCTACGAGCAGTACTTC. It translates to CASSLDPGTYEQYF.

The V and J genes are TRBV18 and TRBJ2-3; D gene unclear. CDR1 KGHSH and CDR2 LQKENI come from the germline V gene. Trimming cost V 0 bases and J 2 bases, with 9 bases left between them. This CDR3 is built from 15 residues. The CDR3 DNA follows: TGTGCCAGCTCACCACCTGGTTGGGTCACAGATACGCAGTATTTT. This gives the protein CASSPPGWVTDTQYF.

This clonotype appeared a few times. This chain links TRBV7-2 with TRBJ2-3; 8 positions match TRBD2. The CDR3 covers 13 residues. The V and J ends lost 5 bases and 5 bases, in that order; junction bases with no gene match: 3. Germline CDR1 reads SGHTA; CDR2 reads FQGNSA. The CDR3, as DNA: TGTGCCAGCAGCCCGGGACTAGAAGATACGCAGTATTTT. Its protein is CASSPGLEDTQYF. Filled out from reference TRBV7-2 and TRBJ2-3, the complete variable domain reads GAGVSQSPSNKVTEKGKDVELRCDPISGHTALYWYRQSLGQGLEFLIYFQGNSAPDKSGLPSDRFSAERTGGSVSTLTIQRTQQEDSAVYLCASSPGLEDTQYFGPGTRLTVL.